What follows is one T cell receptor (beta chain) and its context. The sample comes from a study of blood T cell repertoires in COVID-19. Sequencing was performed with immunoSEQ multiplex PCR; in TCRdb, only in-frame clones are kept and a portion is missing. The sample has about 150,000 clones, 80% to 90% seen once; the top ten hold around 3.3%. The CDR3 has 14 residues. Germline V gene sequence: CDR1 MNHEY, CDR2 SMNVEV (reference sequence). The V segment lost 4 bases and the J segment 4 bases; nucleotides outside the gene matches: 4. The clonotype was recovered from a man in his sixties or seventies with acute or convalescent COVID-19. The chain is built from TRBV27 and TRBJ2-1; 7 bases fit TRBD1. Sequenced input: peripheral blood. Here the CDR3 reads CASSYRTGYNEQFF. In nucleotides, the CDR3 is TGTGCCAGCAGTTACCGGACAGGTTACAATGAGCAGTTCTTC.